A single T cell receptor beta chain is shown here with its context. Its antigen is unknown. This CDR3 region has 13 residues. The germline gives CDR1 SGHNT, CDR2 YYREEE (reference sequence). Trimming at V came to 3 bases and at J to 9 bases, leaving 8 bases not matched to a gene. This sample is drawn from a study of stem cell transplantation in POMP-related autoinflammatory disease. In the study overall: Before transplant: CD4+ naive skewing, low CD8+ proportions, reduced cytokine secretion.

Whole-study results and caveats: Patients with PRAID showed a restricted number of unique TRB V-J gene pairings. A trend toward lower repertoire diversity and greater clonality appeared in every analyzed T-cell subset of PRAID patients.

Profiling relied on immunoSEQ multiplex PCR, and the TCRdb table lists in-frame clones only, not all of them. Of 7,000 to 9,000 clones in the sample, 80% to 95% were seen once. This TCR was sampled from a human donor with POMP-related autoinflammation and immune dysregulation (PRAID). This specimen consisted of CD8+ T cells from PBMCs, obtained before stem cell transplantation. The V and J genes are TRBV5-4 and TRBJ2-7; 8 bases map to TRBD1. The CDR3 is CASSSGTGEGQYF. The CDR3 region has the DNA TGTGCCAGCAGCTCCGGGACAGGCGAAGGGCAGTACTTC.